These 21 T cell receptor beta chains share one sample of origin, sequenced in a study of T cell changes during pregnancy in multiple sclerosis. Some clones are missing from TCRdb's copy, which holds only in-frame ones; the method was immunoSEQ multiplex PCR. Counted here are tens of thousands of clones, around 97% occurring once; the ten biggest clones make up over 2%. Sample: CD8+ T cells from peripheral blood mononuclear cells, taken after pregnancy. The source is a female donor with multiple sclerosis, enrolled in a pregnancy study.

The chain joins TRBV5-1 to TRBJ2-7; 7 bases fit TRBD2. Losses at the gene ends were 4 bases for V and 3 bases for J; bases not matched to a gene: 7. Germline values: CDR1 SGHRS, CDR2 YFSETQ. This CDR3 comprises 14 residues. CDR3 DNA sequence: TGCGCCAGCAGCGGGGGGGTGATCTACTACGAGCAGTACTTC. Its protein product is CASSGGVIYYEQYF.

The chain recombines TRBV7-9 with TRBJ2-1; 9 nucleotides line up with TRBD1. Losses at the gene ends were 3 bases for V and 2 bases for J; bases not matched to a gene: 2. CDR3 size: 15 residues. Germline assignment: CDR1 SEHNR and CDR2 FQNEAQ (reference sequence). The DNA for the CDR3 is TGTGCCAGCAGCTTGGGACAGGGCGCCTACAATGAGCAGTTCTTC. Translation gives CASSLGQGAYNEQFF.

V usage is TRBV5-1 and J usage is TRBJ2-3; 10 nucleotides align to TRBD2. Germline trimming cut 3 bases from V and 1 base from J; bases unmatched to any gene: 5. The V gene's germline CDR1 is SGHRS and CDR2 YFSETQ. This CDR3 is built from 16 residues. Here the CDR3 DNA reads TGCGCCAGCAGCTCCACCCTAGCGGGAGGCACAGATACGCAGTATTTT. Protein sequence: CASSSTLAGGTDTQYF.

The V gene is TRBV7-9, the J gene TRBJ2-3; 11 positions agree with TRBD2. CDR3 length: 17 residues. The V gene end was trimmed by 5 bases and the J gene end by 0 bases; junction bases not matched to a gene: 7. Germline lookup yields CDR1 SEHNR and CDR2 FQNEAQ (reference sequence). CDR3 sequence reads: CASSKTGLADSTDTQYF. The CDR3 bases are TGTGCCAGCAGCAAAACGGGACTAGCGGATAGCACAGATACGCAGTATTTT.

The V gene is TRBV30, the J gene TRBJ1-1; unclear D gene. Per the germline V gene, CDR1 is GTSNPN and CDR2 is SVGIG (reference sequence). V lost 4 bases to trimming and J lost 0 bases, with 9 bases between them. This CDR3 contains 13 residues. CDR3 loop: CAWTSGMNTEAFF. The CDR3 coding sequence is TGTGCCTGGACTAGCGGAATGAACACTGAAGCTTTCTTT.

J is TRBJ2-1 and V is TRBV30; 7 nucleotides agree with TRBD2. This CDR3 has 14 amino acids. Germline V gene data show CDR1 as GTSNPN and CDR2 as SVGIG (reference sequence). V trimming: 2 bases; J trimming: 9 bases; junction bases outside the gene matches: 10. As DNA, the CDR3 is TGTGCCTGGAGTTGGGGCGGGAGTAGGGGTGAGCAGTTCTTC. Translating gives CAWSWGGSRGEQFF.

The chain links TRBV6-1 to TRBJ2-7; TRBD1 is a possible D gene (6 bases). The germline CDR1 and CDR2 sequences are MNHNS and SASEGT. Trimming took 8 bases from V and 0 from J, leaving 14 bases between them. The CDR3 runs to 14 residues. The CDR3 sequence: CASQGLGSSYEQYF. CDR3 sequence (DNA): TGTGCCAGCCAGGGGTTAGGGAGCTCCTACGAGCAGTACTTC.

This sequence joins TRBV11-2 and TRBJ1-4; D not certain. V lost 3 bases to trimming and J lost 8 bases, with 19 bases between them. The CDR3 is made up of 16 amino acids. Germline values: CDR1 SGHAT, CDR2 FQNNGV. The CDR3 DNA reads as TGTGCCAGCAGCTTTGATGTCGATGTGCCCTACGAAAAACTGTTTTTT. This gives the protein CASSFDVDVPYEKLFF.

The V call is TRBV7-9, the J call TRBJ2-1, with D tentatively TRBD2 (5 bases). V dropped 5 bases and J dropped 10 bases, with 12 bases sitting between them. This CDR3 has 12 residues. Germline V gives CDR1 SEHNR, CDR2 FQNEAQ (reference sequence). The CDR3 DNA reads TGTGCCAGCAGCCGGGGATTAGAGGAGCAGTTCTTC. Its translation is CASSRGLEEQFF.

The J gene is TRBJ2-5, the V gene TRBV10-3; the match to TRBD2 covers 8 bases. V lost 6 bases and J lost 2; bases outside the gene matches: 5. The CDR3 sequence is 14 residues long. The germline gives CDR1 ENHRY, CDR2 SYGVKD. CDR3 sequence: CAIRPGLGQETQYF. The CDR3 region has the DNA TGTGCCATCAGACCGGGACTAGGACAAGAGACCCAGTACTTC.

The V and J genes are TRBV21-1 and TRBJ2-2; whether TRBD1, the table's D call, matches the DNA was not checked. TRBV21-1 is a pseudogene locus. The CDR3 runs to 15 residues. CDR3 sequence reads: CASSKEGTETGELFF. CDR3 in DNA: TGTGCCAGCAGCAAGGAGGGGACAGAAACCGGGGAGCTGTTTTTT.

CDR3 sequence (DNA): TGTGCCAGCTCACCCTTAAGCACAGATACGCAGTATTTT. Translation gives CASSPLSTDTQYF. The chain couples TRBV18 to TRBJ2-3; D not certain. CDR1 KGHSH and CDR2 LQKENI come from the germline V gene. CDR3 size: 13 residues. The V and J ends lost 3 bases and 0 bases respectively, with 4 bases between them. The full variable domain, completed using reference TRBV18 and TRBJ2-3, is NAGVMQNPRHLVRRRGQEARLRCSPMKGHSHVYWYRQLPEEGLKFMVYLQKENIIDESGMPKERFSAEFPKEGPSILRIQQVVRGDSAAYFCASSPLSTDTQYFGPGTRLTVL.

The J gene is TRBJ1-5, the V gene TRBV27, with TRBD1 matching 7 bases. The CDR3 contains 14 residues. Trimming at V came to 6 bases and at J to 0 bases, leaving 2 bases not matched to a gene. Germline V gene data show CDR1 as MNHEY and CDR2 as SMNVEV (reference sequence). The CDR3 DNA reads as TGTGCCAGCAGGACAGGGTATAGCAATCAGCCCCAGCATTTT. This translates into CASRTGYSNQPQHF.

The rearrangement uses TRBV13 and TRBJ2-3; D remains unclear. The CDR3 is 12 residues long. Germline CDR1 PRHDT, CDR2 FYEKMQ (reference sequence). V dropped 5 bases and J dropped 6 bases, with 9 bases sitting between them. CDR3 nucleotide sequence: TGTGCCAGCAGCATCCTTCTGGATACGCAGTATTTT. It yields the protein CASSILLDTQYF.

The rearrangement joins TRBV25-1 to TRBJ2-5; D possibly corresponds to TRBD1 (5 bases). This CDR3 is 15 amino acids long. Germline V gene sequence: CDR1 MGHDK, CDR2 SYGVNS. Trimming shortened V by 2 bases and J by 3 bases, and 13 bases separated the two germline ends. CDR3 DNA sequence: TGTGCCAGCAGTGAACAGGTTTGGGGCGAAGAGACCCAGTACTTC. This codes for CASSEQVWGEETQYF.

The J gene is TRBJ2-7, the V gene TRBV27; 9 bases match TRBD2. V lost 4 bases to trimming and J lost 7 bases; unmatched junction nucleotides: 8. CDR3 length: 14 residues. The V gene's germline CDR1 is MNHEY and CDR2 SMNVEV (reference sequence). The CDR3: CASSSSGRIEEQYF. CDR3 bases: TGTGCCAGCAGTTCCAGCGGGAGGATTGAGGAGCAGTACTTC.

V and J are TRBV28 and TRBJ2-3; a weak D match, TRBD1 (5 bases). Deletions cut 6 bases from V and 0 bases from J, with 13 bases between. This CDR3 has 15 residues. CDR1 and CDR2 from the germline V gene are MDHEN and SYDVKM. CDR3: CASSRDSYSTDTQYF. The CDR3 DNA reads as TGTGCCAGCAGCCGCGACAGTTACAGCACAGATACGCAGTATTTT.

The chain combines TRBV28 with TRBJ1-2; tentative D call: TRBD1 (6 bases). The CDR3 loop spans 14 amino acids. Germline loops: CDR1 MDHEN, CDR2 SYDVKM. V was pared by 7 bases and J by 8 bases, with 20 bases between. This CDR3 is CASMILGGTNGYTF. In DNA, the CDR3 is TGTGCCAGCATGATATTAGGGGGAACTAACGGCTACACCTTC.

V gene TRBV2 combines with J gene TRBJ2-5; D not resolved. V lost 8 bases and J lost 1, with 11 bases in between. CDR3 size: 13 residues. The germline V gene has CDR1 SNHLY and CDR2 FYNNEI. This CDR3 reads CASRPGVQETQYF. The CDR3 nucleotides are TGTGCCAGCCGCCCAGGCGTCCAAGAGACCCAGTACTTC.

In DNA form, the CDR3 reads TGCAGCGTTGAAGATCAACGTTCTAGCGGGATGTTTTCCTTTAGTGAGCAGTTCTTC. Protein: CSVEDQRSSGMFSFSEQFF. This rearrangement joins TRBV29-1 to TRBJ2-1; TRBD2 aligns across 9 bases. Germline V CDR1 and CDR2: SQVTM, ANQGSEA. The length of the CDR3 is 19 residues. With 0 bases clipped from V and 9 bases from J, the junction kept 21 bases outside the gene matches.

V and J are TRBV5-5 and TRBJ1-1; D gene ambiguous. Germline V gives CDR1 SGHKS, CDR2 YYEKEE (reference sequence). The V end lost 5 bases, the J end lost 0 bases, and 8 bases lay between the germline ends. This CDR3 is 13 amino acids long. As DNA, the CDR3 is TGTGCCAGCAGGGCATTTATGAACACTGAAGCTTTCTTT. Protein sequence: CASRAFMNTEAFF.